This T cell receptor beta chain was captured in a study of CD8 T cell repertoires and HIV-1 epitope variants. On the study more broadly: Separate wells received one of Twenty-five Gag or Nef variant peptides. Equal numbers of autologous T cell-negative cells presented antigen to enriched T cells. Control wells had CMV/EBV/flu peptides, negative Ebola AY9, or no peptide. Study-wide results and caveats: Nef KF9 drew 4 to 6 clonotypes and HW9 one, without TAALDMSHF responses.

Germline lookup yields CDR1 MNHEY and CDR2 SMNVEV (reference sequence). Trimming stripped 8 bases from V and 4 bases from J, with 9 bases between. The CDR3 is 12 amino acids. The data were produced by immunoSEQ multiplex PCR, yet TCRdb's version contains in-frame clones alone and is incomplete. This sample has about 2,900 clones; around 73% occur once, and the top ten carry approximately 40%. In the case of this clone: The antigen is not known.

Source material: cultured CD8+ T cells derived from PBMCs. This chain joins TRBV27 and TRBJ1-5; D gene ambiguous. This sequence originates from a male donor with HIV. CDR3 bases: TGTGCCAGCCCCTTGGGTAATCAGCCCCAGCATTTT. Translating it yields CASPLGNQPQHF.